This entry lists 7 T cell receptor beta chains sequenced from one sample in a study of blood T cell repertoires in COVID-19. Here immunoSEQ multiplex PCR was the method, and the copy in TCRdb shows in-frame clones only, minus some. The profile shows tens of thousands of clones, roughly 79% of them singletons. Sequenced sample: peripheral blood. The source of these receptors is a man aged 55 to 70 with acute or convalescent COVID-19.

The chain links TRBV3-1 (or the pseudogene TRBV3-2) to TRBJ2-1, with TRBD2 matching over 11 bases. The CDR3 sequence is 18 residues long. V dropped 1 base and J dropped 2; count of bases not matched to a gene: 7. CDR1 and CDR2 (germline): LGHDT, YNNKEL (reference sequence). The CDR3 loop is CASSQGVLAGGTYNEQFF. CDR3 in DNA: TGTGCCAGCAGCCAAGGCGTTCTAGCGGGAGGAACCTACAATGAGCAGTTCTTC.

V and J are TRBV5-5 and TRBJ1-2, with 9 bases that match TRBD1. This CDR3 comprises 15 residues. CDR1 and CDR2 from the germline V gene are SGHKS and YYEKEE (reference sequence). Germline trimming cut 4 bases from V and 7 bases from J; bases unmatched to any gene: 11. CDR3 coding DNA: TGTGCCAGCAGCCCTGCGCCGACAGGGGGACGTGGCTACACCTTC. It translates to CASSPAPTGGRGYTF. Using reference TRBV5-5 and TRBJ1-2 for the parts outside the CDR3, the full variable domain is DAGVTQSPTHLIKTRGQQVTLRCSPISGHKSVSWYQQVLGQGPQFIFQYYEKEERGRGNFPDRFSARQFPNYSSELNVNALLLGDSALYLCASSPAPTGGRGYTFGSGTRLTVV.

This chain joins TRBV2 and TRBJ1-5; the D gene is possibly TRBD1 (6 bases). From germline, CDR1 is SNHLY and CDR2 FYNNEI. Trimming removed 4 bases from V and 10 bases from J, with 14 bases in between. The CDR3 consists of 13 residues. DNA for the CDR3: TGTGCCAGCAGTGGGGGGGGCTCTTATCCCCAGCATTTT. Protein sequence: CASSGGGSYPQHF. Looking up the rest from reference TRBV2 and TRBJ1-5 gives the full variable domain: EPEVTQTPSHQVTQMGQEVILRCVPISNHLYFYWYRQILGQKVEFLVSFYNNEISEKSEIFDDQFSVERPDGSNFTLKIRSTKLEDSAMYFCASSGGGSYPQHFGDGTRLSIL.

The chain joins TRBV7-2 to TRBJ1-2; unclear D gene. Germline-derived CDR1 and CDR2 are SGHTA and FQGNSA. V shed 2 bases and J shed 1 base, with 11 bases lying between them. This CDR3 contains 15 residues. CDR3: CASSLTPKFNYGYTF. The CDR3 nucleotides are TGTGCCAGCAGCTTAACTCCGAAATTTAACTATGGCTACACCTTC. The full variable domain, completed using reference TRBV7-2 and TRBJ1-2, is GAGVSQSPSNKVTEKGKDVELRCDPISGHTALYWYRQSLGQGLEFLIYFQGNSAPDKSGLPSDRFSAERTGGSVSTLTIQRTQQEDSAVYLCASSLTPKFNYGYTFGSGTRLTVV.

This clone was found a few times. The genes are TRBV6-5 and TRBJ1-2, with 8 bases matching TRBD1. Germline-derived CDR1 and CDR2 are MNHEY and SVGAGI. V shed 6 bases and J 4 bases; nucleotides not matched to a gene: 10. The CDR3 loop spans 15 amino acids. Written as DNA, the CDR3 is TGTGCCAGCAGGACGGGACAGGCGTTGGGCTATGGCTACACCTTC. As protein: CASRTGQALGYGYTF.

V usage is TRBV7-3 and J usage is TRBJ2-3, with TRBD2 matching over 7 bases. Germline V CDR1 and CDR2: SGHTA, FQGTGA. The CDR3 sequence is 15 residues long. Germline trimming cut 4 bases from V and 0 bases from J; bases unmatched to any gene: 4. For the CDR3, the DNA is TGTGCCAGCAGCTCCCCGGGACTAAGCACAGATACGCAGTATTTT. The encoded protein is CASSSPGLSTDTQYF.

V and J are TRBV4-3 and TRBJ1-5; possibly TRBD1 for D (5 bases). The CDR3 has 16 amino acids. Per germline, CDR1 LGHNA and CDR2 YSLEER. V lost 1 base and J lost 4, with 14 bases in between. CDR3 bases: TGCGCCAGCAGCCAAGTAGCGGCGGAGGGGAATCAGCCCCAGCATTTT. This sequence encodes CASSQVAAEGNQPQHF.